These T cell receptor beta chains were read from a single sample in a study of circulating and synovial CD4+ cells in juvenile arthritis. Assay used: immunoSEQ multiplex PCR; TCRdb lists only in-frame clones, some missing. Of about 39,000 clones detected, approximately 94% appear once; the ten largest clones hold around 0.66%. Sequencing was carried out using CD4+ T cells from blood. These receptors all stem from a human donor with juvenile idiopathic arthritis. CDR3s include the opening cysteine and the closing phenylalanine or tryptophan. A D gene is named only where the DNA matches it firmly. Expanded clones get a size class; other rows say once, few or many, or leave the size out.

TRBJ1-3	NA	NA	TRBV7-6	CASSLNPRAGNTIYF	TGTGCCAGCAGCTTAAACCCCAGGGCCGGAAACACCATATATTTT
TRBJ1-2	NA	TRBD1	TRBV18	CASSPGPGTGRVYGYTF	TGTGCCAGCTCACCCGGTCCCGGGACAGGGAGGGTTTATGGCTACACCTTC
TRBJ2-3	NA	NA	TRBV5-4	CASSLYSGYTDTQYF	TGTGCCAGCAGCTTGTATAGCGGCTACACAGATACGCAGTATTTT
TRBJ2-2	NA	TRBD2	TRBV6-1	CASSDAEAGSLTGELFF	TGTGCCAGCAGTGATGCCGAAGCGGGGAGCCTCACCGGGGAGCTGTTTTTT
TRBJ1-1	NA	NA	TRBV19	CASGRRGRNTEAFF	TGTGCCAGTGGAAGGCGGGGACGGAACACTGAAGCTTTCTTT
TRBJ2-2	NA	NA	TRBV5-1	CASSLAAGRTGELFF	TGCGCCAGCAGCTTGGCTGCGGGGAGGACCGGGGAGCTGTTTTTT
TRBJ2-3	NA	TRBD2	TRBV2	CASRITSGGTDTQYF	TGTGCCAGCAGGATAACTAGCGGGGGAACAGATACGCAGTATTTT
TRBJ1-5	NA	NA	TRBV5-1	CASAEGGRANQPQHF	TGCGCCAGCGCCGAGGGAGGGAGGGCCAATCAGCCCCAGCATTTT
TRBJ2-7	NA	NA	TRBV6-7	CASSPGGRF	TGTGCCAGCAGTCCGGGGGGCAGGTTC
TRBJ1-1	NA	TRBD1	TRBV18	CASSPARDRQTEAFF	TGTGCCAGCTCACCCGCCCGGGACAGGCAAACTGAAGCTTTCTTT
TRBJ1-5	NA	NA	TRBV6-1	CASSLQVNQPQHF	TGTGCCAGCAGCCTACAGGTTAATCAGCCCCAGCATTTT
TRBJ2-3	NA	NA	TRBV6-5	CASSYLGGSDTQYF	TGTGCCAGCAGTTACTTAGGGGGTTCGGATACGCAGTATTTT
TRBJ1-6	NA	NA	TRBV13	CASSSRDSPLHF	TGTGCCAGCAGCTCAAGAGATTCACCCCTCCACTTT
TRBJ1-6	once	TRBD1	TRBV19	CASSIAGQGGSPLHF	TGTGCCAGTAGTATAGCAGGACAGGGAGGATCACCCCTCCACTTT
TRBJ1-2	NA	NA	TRBV4-3	CASSQGVGGYTF	TGCGCCAGCAGCCAAGGAGTCGGGGGCTACACCTTC
TRBJ2-4	NA	NA	TRBV11-2	CASSPTGLAKNIQYF	TGTGCCAGCAGTCCAACAGGGTTAGCCAAAAACATTCAGTACTTC
TRBJ2-7	NA	NA	TRBV11-3	CASSLTRNQQQYF	TGTGCCAGCAGCTTAACCAGGAATCAACAGCAGTACTTC
TRBJ1-5	few	NA	TRBV7-9	CASSLDGNYQPQHF	TGTGCCAGCAGCTTAGACGGGAACTATCAGCCCCAGCATTTT
TRBJ2-3	NA	TRBD2	TRBV5-1	CASSSGTRNTDTQYF	TGCGCCAGCAGCTCCGGGACTAGGAACACAGATACGCAGTATTTT
TRBJ1-6	NA	TRBD1	TRBV11-3	CASGGTGANSPLHF	TGTGCCAGCGGAGGGACAGGCGCCAATTCACCCCTCCACTTT
TRBJ1-6	NA	NA	TRBV15	CATSGDPGGSNSPLHF	TGTGCCACCAGCGGGGACCCGGGGGGCTCTAATTCCCCCCTCCACTTT
TRBJ2-5	NA	TRBD2	TRBV11-3	CASSLGRGVGYQETQYF	TGTGCCAGCAGCTTAGGACGGGGGGTCGGCTACCAAGAGACCCAGTACTTC
TRBJ2-7	NA	TRBD1	TRBV19	CASSRTGGSHEQYF	TGTGCCAGTAGTCGGACAGGGGGCAGCCACGAGCAGTACTTC
TRBJ2-2	NA	TRBD1	TRBV6-1	CASSTDRGLWGELFF	TGTGCCAGCAGTACGGACAGGGGGCTATGGGGGGAGCTGTTTTTT
TRBJ2-1	NA	NA	TRBV11-2	CASSLELRPNEQFF	TGTGCCAGCAGCTTAGAACTGAGGCCCAATGAGCAGTTCTTC
TRBJ2-5	NA	TRBD2	TRBV7-3	CASSDGLAGGRETQYF	TGTGCCAGCAGCGACGGACTAGCGGGGGGGCGGGAGACCCAGTACTTC
TRBJ2-1	NA	TRBD2	TRBV13	CASSSIKTSGDANEQFF	TGTGCCAGCAGCTCCATAAAGACTAGCGGGGACGCCAATGAGCAGTTCTTC
TRBJ1-2	NA	NA	TRBV27	CASSRRAPGLGSRGYTF	TGTGCCAGCAGTCGCCGGGCCCCTGGACTTGGGAGCAGGGGCTACACCTTC
TRBJ2-3	NA	TRBD2	TRBV7-2	CASSWWGLAGGRPTDTQYF	TGTGCCAGCAGCTGGTGGGGACTAGCGGGGGGTCGACCCACAGATACGCAGTATTTT
TRBJ2-1	NA	NA	TRBV27	CASSLLGLSGSYNEQFF	TGTGCCAGCAGTTTATTGGGCCTTAGCGGTTCCTACAATGAGCAGTTCTTC
TRBJ2-1	NA	TRBD2	TRBV7-2	CASSPQRGLSYNEQFF	TGTGCCAGCAGTCCCCAGCGGGGCCTTTCCTACAATGAGCAGTTCTTC
TRBJ2-2	NA	NA	TRBV5-1	CASSLEPSWRTGELFF	TGCGCCAGCAGCTTGGAGCCTAGCTGGCGCACCGGGGAGCTGTTTTTT
TRBJ1-5	NA	TRBD1	TRBV7-2	CASSLFPPTGDVNNQPQHF	TGTGCCAGCAGCCTTTTCCCCCCGACAGGGGACGTTAACAATCAGCCCCAGCATTTT
TRBJ2-5	NA	TRBD1	TRBV11-3	CASSHDRGETQYF	TGTGCCAGCAGCCACGACAGGGGGGAGACCCAGTACTTC
TRBJ2-2	NA	NA	TRBV4-1	CASSQVAGNTGELFF	TGCGCCAGCAGCCAAGTGGCAGGGAACACCGGGGAGCTGTTTTTT
TRBJ2-3	NA	TRBD2	TRBV5-5	CASSLTSLSTDTQYF	TGTGCCAGCAGCCTGACTAGCCTTAGCACAGATACGCAGTATTTT
TRBJ1-6	NA	TRBD1	TRBV19	CASSSLTGGNSPLHF	TGTGCCAGTAGTTCATTGACAGGGGGAAATTCACCCCTCCACTTT
TRBJ2-3	NA	TRBD2	TRBV2	CASSRGTSADTQYF	TGTGCCAGCAGTCGTGGGACTAGCGCAGATACGCAGTATTTT
TRBJ1-4	NA	NA	TRBV5-1	CASSLDHGPGASGKLFF	TGCGCCAGCAGCTTGGACCACGGGCCGGGAGCCTCGGGAAAACTGTTTTTT